Below, one T cell receptor (beta chain) is given with its context. The antigen is unknown. Per germline, CDR1 SGHNT and CDR2 YYREEE (reference sequence). This CDR3 contains 15 residues. The V and J ends lost 3 bases and 4 bases respectively, with 17 bases between them. Generated by immunoSEQ multiplex PCR, the TCRdb table keeps only in-frame clones and is missing some. The sample yields about 90,000 clones, 80% to 90% seen once. These data belong to a study of T cell responses to AZD1222 COVID-19 vaccine. Study-level background: Second-dose groups at about 4 or about 12 weeks were pooled.

Regarding the study as a whole: Mostly white British, mostly female donors; authors suggested clonal diversity may be underestimated. Among vaccine-associated CD4 TCRs, coverage spanned spike, with dominance at 160-218 and 743-854. Epitopes outside B.1.351 and B.1.1.7 mutated regions reportedly drew nearly half of spike TCRs.

Sequenced material: peripheral blood, taken on day 0 of AZD1222 vaccination. V is TRBV5-4 and J is TRBJ2-7; possibly TRBD2 for D (6 bases). The TCR comes from an adult in good health. The CDR3 nucleotides read TGTGCCAGCAGCTCAACCGCGGGGCGGAAGTACGAGCAGTACTTC. Translated, it gives CASSSTAGRKYEQYF.